One sample yielded the 22 T cell receptor beta chains listed below, sequenced in a study of T cells in Graves' hyperthyroidism and ophthalmopathy. Template material for amplifying TCR beta CDR3 regions consisted of RNA transcripts. The HTBI set primed first-round TCR CDR3 RT-PCR. TCRdb reprocessed the multiplex PCR reads via MiXCR and lists one record per CDR3 protein. Among about 400,000 distinct CDR3 sequences listed, around an eighth were seen once. The sequenced sample consisted of blood. These receptor sequences come from a man between 45 and 60 years old with Graves' ophthalmopathy.

This clonotype was seen ten or more times. The chain employs TRBV28 and TRBJ2-7, with D possibly TRBD2 on 6 matching bases. Trimming removed 6 bases from V and 0 bases from J, with 15 bases in between. This CDR3 has 15 amino acids. Germline CDR1 MDHEN, CDR2 SYDVKM. CDR3: CASSSPAGNSYEQYF. The CDR3 DNA follows: TGTGCCAGCAGCTCCCCAGCGGGCAACTCCTACGAGCAGTACTTC.

This clonotype has only a few counts. The V gene is TRBV5-4, the J gene TRBJ2-3; 14 nucleotides agree with TRBD2. Germline V gives CDR1 SGHNT, CDR2 YYREEE (reference sequence). V shed 4 bases and J 5 bases; nucleotides not matched to a gene: 6. The CDR3 consists of 16 residues. CDR3: CASSQTSGRAGDTQYF. The CDR3 nucleotides are TGTGCCAGCAGCCAGACTAGCGGGAGGGCCGGAGATACGCAGTATTTT.

This clonotype was counted at least ten times. The chain couples TRBV5-1 to TRBJ2-7, with 7 bases lining up with TRBD1. In germline, CDR1 is SGHRS, CDR2 YFSETQ. CDR3 size: 11 residues. With 2 bases clipped from V and 7 bases from J, the junction kept 0 bases outside the gene matches. The CDR3: CASSLQGEQYF. The CDR3 DNA reads TGCGCCAGCAGCTTACAGGGGGAGCAGTACTTC.

The chain is built from TRBV7-6 and TRBJ2-1; 12 positions agree with TRBD2. CDR1 SGHVS and CDR2 FNYEAQ come from the germline V gene. V gave up 6 bases and J gave up 7 bases; unmatched junction bases: 10. The CDR3 runs 16 residues. The CDR3 reads CASRSNGLAGPNEQFF. The CDR3 DNA reads as TGTGCCAGCAGGAGTAACGGACTAGCGGGACCGAATGAGCAGTTCTTC.

This clonotype occurred a few times. This chain uses TRBV19 with TRBJ2-2, with D uncertain. This CDR3 is 16 amino acids long. Germline V gene sequence: CDR1 LNHDA, CDR2 SQIVND (reference sequence). V was cut by 7 bases and J by 4 bases, with 19 bases left in between. CDR3 DNA sequence: TGTGCCAGTATGCACCCTCGCGGCGTAACCACCGGGGAGCTGTTTTTT. Translated: CASMHPRGVTTGELFF. Supplemented by reference TRBV19 and TRBJ2-2, the full variable domain reads DGGITQSPKYLFRKEGQNVTLSCEQNLNHDAMYWYRQDPGQGLRLIYYSQIVNDFQKGDIAEGYSVSREKKESFPLTVTSAQKNPTAFYLCASMHPRGVTTGELFFGEGSRLTVL.

This clonotype was counted a few times. This rearrangement joins TRBV19 to TRBJ2-1, with 9 bases matching TRBD1. The CDR3 has 15 amino acids. Germline V gene sequence: CDR1 LNHDA, CDR2 SQIVND (reference sequence). The V gene end was trimmed by 4 bases and the J gene end by 5 bases; junction bases not matched to a gene: 6. The CDR3: CASSTGTGPHNEQFF. The CDR3 DNA reads TGTGCCAGTAGTACCGGGACAGGGCCTCACAATGAGCAGTTCTTC.

There are many counts of this clonotype. The rearrangement joins TRBV7-2 to TRBJ2-7; D not resolved. Germline assignment: CDR1 SGHTA and CDR2 FQGNSA. The CDR3 runs 14 residues. V shed 7 bases and J shed 1 base, with 14 bases lying between them. The CDR3 protein is CASTSAAASYEQYF. The CDR3 bases are TGTGCCAGCACCAGTGCGGCCGCGTCCTACGAGCAGTACTTC.

This clonotype was detected a few times. The V and J genes are TRBV14 and TRBJ1-2, with D unclear. Germline loops: CDR1 SGHDN, CDR2 FVKESK. The V gene lost 1 base and the J gene lost 8 bases, with 11 bases spanning the gap. The CDR3 contains 13 residues. The chain's CDR3 is CASSQVHSRGYTF. The CDR3 DNA is TGTGCCAGCAGCCAAGTTCACAGCCGCGGCTACACCTTC.

In this sample, this clonotype turned up a few times. The V and J genes are TRBV19 and TRBJ2-1; D is ambiguous. Trimming removed 0 bases from V and 3 bases from J, with 9 bases in between. The CDR3 spans 15 residues. Germline lookup yields CDR1 LNHDA and CDR2 SQIVND (reference sequence). CDR3 sequence reads: CASSIDRSDYNEQFF. The CDR3 nucleotides are TGTGCCAGTAGTATAGATCGGTCGGACTACAATGAGCAGTTCTTC.

Many counts were recorded for this clonotype. In DNA form, the CDR3 reads TGCAGTGCTACTGGGACAGGAGCCTCCTACGAGCAGTACTTC. This encodes CSATGTGASYEQYF. The chain links TRBV20-1 to TRBJ2-7; 8 bases map to TRBD1. Germline lookup yields CDR1 DFQATT and CDR2 SNEGSKA (reference sequence). The ends lost 4 bases at V and 0 bases at J; junction bases unmatched: 5. CDR3 size: 14 residues.

J is TRBJ2-3 and V is TRBV6-2 or TRBV6-3; 11 bases fit TRBD2. V lost 6 bases to trimming and J lost 0 bases; unmatched junction nucleotides: 5. Germline CDR1 is MNHEY and CDR2 is SVGEGT. The CDR3 covers 16 residues. CDR3 residues: CASSWGLAASTDTQYF. CDR3 DNA sequence: TGTGCCAGCAGCTGGGGACTAGCGGCTAGCACAGATACGCAGTATTTT.

This clonotype was seen only a few times. The rearrangement uses TRBV19 and TRBJ1-6, with D maybe TRBD1 (6 bases). The germline V and J ends were trimmed by 3 bases and 7 bases, with 10 bases remaining between them. The germline V gene encodes CDR1 LNHDA and CDR2 SQIVND (reference sequence). The CDR3 is 14 amino acids. The CDR3 coding sequence is TGTGCCAGTAGTATTACAGGGACGAATTCACCCCTCCACTTT. It translates to CASSITGTNSPLHF.

This chain joins TRBV5-1 and TRBJ2-1; D is unclear. Germline V lookup: CDR1 SGHRS, CDR2 YFSETQ. The ends were cut back, 7 bases at V and 6 bases at J, with 8 bases in the middle. CDR3 length: 11 residues. Here the CDR3 reads CASGLSNEQFF. CDR3 in DNA: TGCGCCAGCGGGTTGAGCAATGAGCAGTTCTTC.

The chain recombines TRBV12-3 or TRBV12-4 with TRBJ2-7; TRBD2 is a possible D gene (5 bases). The V end lost 4 bases, the J end lost 1 base, and 11 bases lay between the germline ends. The CDR3 length is 14 residues. Written as DNA, the CDR3 is TGTGCCAGCAGTTCTACCCCGGGATCCTACGAGCAGTACTTC. It encodes CASSSTPGSYEQYF.

This clonotype was seen many times. The rearrangement joins TRBV7-9 to TRBJ2-7; D might be TRBD1 (5 bases). CDR1 SEHNR and CDR2 FQNEAQ come from the germline V gene (reference sequence). V was pared by 2 bases and J by 8 bases, with 13 bases between. The CDR3 has 13 residues. CDR3 DNA: TGTGCCAGCAGCTTAATCCAGGGCTATCAGCAGTACTTC. Its translation: CASSLIQGYQQYF.

Concerning this clonotype itself: A much larger clone sits a single nucleotide away, making a read error possible. CDR3 nucleotides: TGTGCCAGCGGTTTTTGGACAGAAGGAGCTTTCTTT. Amino acids: CASGFWTEGAFF. The chain couples TRBV28 to TRBJ1-1, with a tentative D call TRBD1 (6 bases). The CDR3 runs to 12 residues. Germline V gives CDR1 MDHEN, CDR2 SYDVKM.

This clonotype showed up many times. The V and J genes are TRBV7-6 and TRBJ2-7; D is tentatively TRBD1 or TRBD2 (7 bases each). CDR3 length: 15 amino acids. Between the trimmed V and J ends, which lost 5 bases and 2 bases, there was a span of 16 bases. CDR1 and CDR2 (germline): SGHVS, FNYEAQ. The CDR3 coding sequence is TGTGCCAGCAGCCCAGGGGGGGAGGCTACCTACGAGCAGTACTTC. Translated, it gives CASSPGGEATYEQYF. Based on the CDR3 plus reference TRBV7-6 and TRBJ2-7, the full variable domain is GAGVSQSPRYKVTKRGQDVALRCDPISGHVSLYWYRQALGQGPEFLTYFNYEAQQDKSGLPNDRFSAERPEGSISTLTIQRTEQRDSAMYRCASSPGGEATYEQYFGPGTRLTVT.

This clonotype was seen repeatedly, ten times or more. The chain uses TRBV18 and TRBJ2-1; no definite D call. Germline V gives CDR1 KGHSH, CDR2 LQKENI. V was shortened by 6 bases and J by 7 bases, with 7 bases between the two germline ends. The CDR3 has 11 amino acids. In DNA form, the CDR3 reads TGTGCCAGCTCGTTCCAAAATGAGCAGTTCTTC. It is translated as CASSFQNEQFF. Full variable domain (rest looked up from reference TRBV18 and TRBJ2-1): NAGVMQNPRHLVRRRGQEARLRCSPMKGHSHVYWYRQLPEEGLKFMVYLQKENIIDESGMPKERFSAEFPKEGPSILRIQQVVRGDSAAYFCASSFQNEQFFGPGTRLTVL.

This clonotype was observed at least ten times. The gene calls are TRBV28 and TRBJ2-1; 7 bases are a match to TRBD2. V gave up 3 bases and J gave up 2 bases; unmatched junction bases: 7. Germline-derived CDR1 and CDR2 are MDHEN and SYDVKM. This CDR3 spans 16 amino acids. The CDR3 is CASSLGPSGAYNEQFF. The CDR3 DNA is TGTGCCAGCAGTTTGGGGCCTAGCGGAGCCTACAATGAGCAGTTCTTC.

This clonotype has only a few counts. This sequence joins TRBV5-8 and TRBJ2-1; D not certain. The germline V gene has CDR1 SGHTS and CDR2 YDEGEE. V lost 1 base and J lost 5, with 13 bases in between. The CDR3 is 15 residues long. The CDR3 is CASSLNLGPHNEQFF. The DNA for the CDR3 is TGTGCCAGCAGCTTGAATTTAGGCCCACACAATGAGCAGTTCTTC.

The table lists this clonotype with many counts. V is TRBV2 and J is TRBJ2-7; 9 bases align to TRBD1. V gave up 6 bases and J gave up 6 bases; unmatched junction bases: 9. There are 14 residues in the CDR3. Germline lookup yields CDR1 SNHLY and CDR2 FYNNEI. CDR3 nucleotides: TGTGCCAGCAGGCCGGGACAGGGTAACTCCGAGCAGTACTTC. Translating it yields CASRPGQGNSEQYF.

This clonotype was detected ten times or more. This chain links TRBV2 with TRBJ2-2; tentative D call: TRBD1 (6 bases). Trimming removed 6 bases at V and 0 bases at J, with 11 bases between. Looked up from germline, CDR1 is SNHLY and CDR2 is FYNNEI. CDR3 length: 15 amino acids. The CDR3 reads CASRRDTTNTGELFF. In DNA, the CDR3 is TGTGCCAGCAGGAGGGACACCACGAACACCGGGGAGCTGTTTTTT.